The clone carrying this TCR beta chain came up a few times. Its specificity is not known. One junction end disagrees with the germline gene, perhaps due to a read error. The library was made from cDNA and included unique molecular identifiers. TCRdb processed the PCR reads anew with MiXCR; each CDR3 protein has one entry. The sample shows under 200,000 distinct CDR3 sequences, 25% to 30% of them seen only once. The CDR3 consists of 16 residues. The data originate from a study of post-analysis software for immune sequencing data. Study-level results: TRBV5-6, TRBV5-1 and TRBV20-1 belonged to a set of about 5 TRBV segments that were more frequent in patients than controls. Normalized Chao1 diversity in multiple sclerosis patients fell significantly below that of controls.

The chain joins TRBV12-3 or TRBV12-4 to TRBJ2-5, with D unresolved. The source of this sequence is a girl between 2 and 17 years old with multiple sclerosis. Material for sequencing was blood. Here the CDR3 DNA reads TGTGCCAGCAGTTTAACCTTTGGGATAGTCCTCTACGAGCAGGACTTC. Its protein is CASSLTFGIVLYEQDF.